One T cell receptor beta chain is described in this entry. The table lists this clonotype with many counts. Its antigen has not been determined. There are no base qualities to consult, and no much larger clone falls within one base. Receptor libraries were prepared by multiplex PCR. The instrument was an Illumina HiSeq 4000. iRepertoire HTBI primers and Arm-PCR amplification of CDR3 regions were used to construct TCR beta libraries. PCR products were gel purified before sequencing. The authors' pipeline ran thus. Across samples, 60 to 70 TRBV and 15 or so TRBJ segments were identified and used for gene usage analysis of CDR3 amino acid clonotypes. Filtered high-quality paired reads were merged into contigs using COPE and FqMerger. Contigs were aligned with BLAST to IMGT TRBV, TRBD and TRBJ reference genes, and CDR3 was defined per IMGT. Highly expanded clones were defined as clonotypes with a frequency above 0.1%. Shannon entropy was used to measure repertoire diversity, and the Gini coefficient was used to measure V-J evenness. Public clonotypes were defined as clonotypes shared by more than one individual. The raw public data were reprocessed by TCRdb itself: fastp quality trimming at Q25, MiXCR clonotype calling, in-frame beta chains only. Identical CDR3 protein sequences are pooled into one entry, listed with their most common genes and DNA. TCRdb assigned the V and J calls; the authors' analysis was not used. This sample has about 470,000 distinct CDR3 sequences in its table, and roughly 21% of those were observed once. Of the sample, roughly 6.9% falls within the top ten clones.

This sample was included in a study of regulatory T cells in long-lasting Graves disease (dated by TCRdb to the early 2020s). Study-level background: Persistent Graves' disease meant more than 5 years of antithyroid drug treatment with TSH receptor autoantibodies that stayed positive. This study used TCR sequencing and RNA sequencing of peripheral blood to compare persistent Graves' disease patients against newly diagnosed Graves' disease patients. The study was conducted in China and was registered as a clinical trial. A total of approximately 35 samples were covered by TCR sequencing, comprising about 13 persistent and 20 newly diagnosed Graves' disease patients. Persistent Graves' disease patients in the clinical cohort had taken antithyroid drugs for roughly ten years on average. Summary of the overall study and its limitations: Compared with newly diagnosed patients, persistent Graves' disease patients had lower TCR Shannon entropy and fewer highly expanded clones, which suggests clonal expansion. Only the TCR beta chain was sequenced and analyzed. More public clonotypes were shared among persistent patients (fewer than 3,000) than among newly diagnosed patients (roughly 1,000). The authors acknowledged the small sample size as a limitation that may reduce accuracy. Persistent disease showed preferential use of TRBV28, TRBJ1-2 and TRBJ2-5, whereas newly diagnosed disease favored TRBV20-1 and TRBJ2-1. The study examined only peripheral blood because the primary lesion, thyroid tissue, could not be accessed.

The CDR3 sequence holds 16 residues, the cysteine and phenylalanine included. Only the CDR3 portion is preserved as DNA: 48 bases, with reading frame beginning at the first base. V is pared back by 8 bases and J by 0 bases, with 17 bases lying between the germline termini. CDR1 and CDR2 are drawn from the germline V gene: MDHEN, SYDVKM. The intended sense of this specimen's time point label: persistent/refractory GD, antithyroid drugs over 5 years with positive TRAb. For both TCR sequencing and RNA sequencing, RNA was extracted from PBMCs in TRIzol. Graves' disease was diagnosed according to American Thyroid Association guidelines. Recruitment of patients was carried out at an endocrinology department in Xi'an, China. From each patient, about 9.7 milliliters of peripheral blood was collected into an EDTA anticoagulant tube. PBMCs were isolated by Ficoll Paque Plus density gradient separation without further T cell sorting. RNA quality was checked with an Agilent 2100 Bioanalyzer and agarose gel, and concentration with a NanoDrop 2000.

The V and J segments used are TRBV28 and TRBJ2-4, with the D gene not confidently named. The clonotype comes from a female donor with Graves disease. The sample consisted of peripheral blood mononuclear cells (PBMCs), taken when the disease was refractory, from a patient treated with antithyroid drugs. The DNA sequence is TGTGCCAGCGCCAGGTCCTACATTTTAGCCAAAAACATTCAGTACTTC. The translation is CASARSYILAKNIQYF.